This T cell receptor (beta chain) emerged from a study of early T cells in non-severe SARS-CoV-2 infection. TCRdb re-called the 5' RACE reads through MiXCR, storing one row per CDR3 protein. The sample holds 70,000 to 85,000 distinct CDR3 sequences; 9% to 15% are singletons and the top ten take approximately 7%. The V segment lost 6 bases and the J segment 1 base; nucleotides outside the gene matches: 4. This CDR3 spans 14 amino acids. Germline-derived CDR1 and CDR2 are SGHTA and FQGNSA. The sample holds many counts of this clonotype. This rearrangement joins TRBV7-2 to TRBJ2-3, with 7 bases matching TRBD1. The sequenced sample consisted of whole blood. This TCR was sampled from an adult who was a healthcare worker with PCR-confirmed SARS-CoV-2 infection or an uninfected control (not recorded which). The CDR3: CASRWDSRTDTQYF. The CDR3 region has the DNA TGTGCCAGCAGATGGGACAGTCGCACAGATACGCAGTATTTT. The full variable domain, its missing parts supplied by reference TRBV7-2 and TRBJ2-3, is GAGVSQSPSNKVTEKGKDVELRCDPISGHTALYWYRQSLGQGLEFLIYFQGNSAPDKSGLPSDRFSAERTGGSVSTLTIQRTQQEDSAVYLCASRWDSRTDTQYFGPGTRLTVL.